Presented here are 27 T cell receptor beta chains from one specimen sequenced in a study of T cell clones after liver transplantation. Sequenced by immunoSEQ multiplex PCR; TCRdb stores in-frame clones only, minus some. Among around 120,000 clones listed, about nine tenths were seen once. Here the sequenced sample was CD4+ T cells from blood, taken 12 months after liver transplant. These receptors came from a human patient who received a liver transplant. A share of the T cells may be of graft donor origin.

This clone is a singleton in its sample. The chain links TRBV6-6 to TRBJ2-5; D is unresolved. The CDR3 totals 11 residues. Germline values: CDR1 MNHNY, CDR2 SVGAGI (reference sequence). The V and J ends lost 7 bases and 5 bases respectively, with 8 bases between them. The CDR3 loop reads CASTPGETQYF. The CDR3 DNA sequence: TGTGCCAGCACCCCCGGGGAGACCCAGTACTTC.

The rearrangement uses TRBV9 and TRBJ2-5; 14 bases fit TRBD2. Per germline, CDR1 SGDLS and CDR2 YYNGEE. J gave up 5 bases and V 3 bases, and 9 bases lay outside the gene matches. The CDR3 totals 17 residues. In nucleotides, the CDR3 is TGTGCCAGCAGCGCGACTAGCGGGAGGGCCAGCGGGGAGACCCAGTACTTC. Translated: CASSATSGRASGETQYF.

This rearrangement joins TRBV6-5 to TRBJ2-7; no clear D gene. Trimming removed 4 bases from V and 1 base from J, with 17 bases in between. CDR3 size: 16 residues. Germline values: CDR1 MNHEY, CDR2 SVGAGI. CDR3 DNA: TGTGCCAGCAGTTCGCCGGTAAGGGTCGGGTCCTACGAGCAGTACTTC. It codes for CASSSPVRVGSYEQYF.

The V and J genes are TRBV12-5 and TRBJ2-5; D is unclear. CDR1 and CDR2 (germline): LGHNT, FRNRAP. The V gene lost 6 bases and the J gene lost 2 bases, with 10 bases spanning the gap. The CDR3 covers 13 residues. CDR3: CASGVRNQETQYF. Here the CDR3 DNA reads TGTGCTAGTGGGGTCAGGAATCAAGAGACCCAGTACTTC.

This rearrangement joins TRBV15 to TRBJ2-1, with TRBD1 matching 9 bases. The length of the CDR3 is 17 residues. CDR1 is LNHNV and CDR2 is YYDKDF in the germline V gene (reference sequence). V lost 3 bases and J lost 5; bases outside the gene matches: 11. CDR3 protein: CATSRDRGATRHNEQFF. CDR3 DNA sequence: TGTGCCACCAGCAGGGACAGGGGCGCCACGCGGCACAATGAGCAGTTCTTC.

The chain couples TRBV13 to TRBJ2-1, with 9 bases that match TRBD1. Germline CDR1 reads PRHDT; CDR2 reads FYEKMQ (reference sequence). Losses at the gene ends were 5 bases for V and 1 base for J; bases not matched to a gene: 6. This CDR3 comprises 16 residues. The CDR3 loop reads CASSDGTGFSYNEQFF. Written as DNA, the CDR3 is TGTGCCAGCAGCGATGGGACAGGGTTTTCCTACAATGAGCAGTTCTTC.

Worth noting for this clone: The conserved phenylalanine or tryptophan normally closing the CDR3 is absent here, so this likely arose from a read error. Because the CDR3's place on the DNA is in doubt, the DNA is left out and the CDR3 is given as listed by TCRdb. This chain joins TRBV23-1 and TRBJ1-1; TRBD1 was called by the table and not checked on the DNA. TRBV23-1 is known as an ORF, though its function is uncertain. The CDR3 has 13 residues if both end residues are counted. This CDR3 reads CASSQSSGQGIMN.

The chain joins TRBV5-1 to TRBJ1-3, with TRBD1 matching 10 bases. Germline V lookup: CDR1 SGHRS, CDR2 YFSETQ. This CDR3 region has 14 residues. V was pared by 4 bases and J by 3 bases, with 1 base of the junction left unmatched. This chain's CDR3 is CASSGTGDGNTIYF. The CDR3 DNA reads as TGCGCCAGCAGCGGGACAGGGGATGGAAACACCATATATTTT.

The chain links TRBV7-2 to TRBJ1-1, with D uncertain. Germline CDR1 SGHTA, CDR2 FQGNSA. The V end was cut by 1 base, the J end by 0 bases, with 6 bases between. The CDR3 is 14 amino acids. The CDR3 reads CASSLDPVNTEAFF. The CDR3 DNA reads TGTGCCAGCAGCTTAGATCCAGTGAACACTGAAGCTTTCTTT.

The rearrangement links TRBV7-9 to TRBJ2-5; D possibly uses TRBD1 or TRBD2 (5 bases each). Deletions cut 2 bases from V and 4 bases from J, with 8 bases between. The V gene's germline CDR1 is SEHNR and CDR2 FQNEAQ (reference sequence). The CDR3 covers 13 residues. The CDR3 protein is CASSLRGAETQYF. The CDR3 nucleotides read TGTGCCAGCAGCTTAAGAGGGGCAGAGACCCAGTACTTC.

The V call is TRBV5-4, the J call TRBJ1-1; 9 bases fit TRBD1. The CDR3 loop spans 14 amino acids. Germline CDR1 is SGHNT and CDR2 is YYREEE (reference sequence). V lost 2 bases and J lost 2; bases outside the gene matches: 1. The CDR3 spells CASSLQGANTEAFF. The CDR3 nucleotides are TGTGCCAGCAGCTTACAGGGGGCCAACACTGAAGCTTTCTTT.

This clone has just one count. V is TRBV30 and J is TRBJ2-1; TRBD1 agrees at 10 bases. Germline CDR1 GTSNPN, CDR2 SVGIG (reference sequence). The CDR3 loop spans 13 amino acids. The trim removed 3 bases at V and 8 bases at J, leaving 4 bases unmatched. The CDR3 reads CAWSGQGVHEQFF. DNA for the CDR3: TGTGCCTGGAGCGGACAGGGGGTCCATGAGCAGTTCTTC.

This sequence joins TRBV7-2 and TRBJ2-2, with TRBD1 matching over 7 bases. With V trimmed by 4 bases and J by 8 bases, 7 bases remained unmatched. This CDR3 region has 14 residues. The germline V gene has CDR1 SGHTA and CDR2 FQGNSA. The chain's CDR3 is CASSYRQGIGELFF. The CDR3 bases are TGTGCCAGCAGCTACCGACAGGGTATAGGGGAGCTGTTTTTT. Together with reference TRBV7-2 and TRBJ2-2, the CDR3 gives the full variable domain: GAGVSQSPSNKVTEKGKDVELRCDPISGHTALYWYRQSLGQGLEFLIYFQGNSAPDKSGLPSDRFSAERTGGSVSTLTIQRTQQEDSAVYLCASSYRQGIGELFFGEGSRLTVL.

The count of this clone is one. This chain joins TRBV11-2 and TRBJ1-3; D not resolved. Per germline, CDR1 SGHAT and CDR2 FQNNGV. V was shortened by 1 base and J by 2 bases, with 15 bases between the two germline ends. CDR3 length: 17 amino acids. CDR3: CASSLGPFLQPGNTIYF. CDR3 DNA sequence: TGTGCCAGCAGCTTAGGGCCCTTCCTCCAGCCTGGAAACACCATATATTTT.

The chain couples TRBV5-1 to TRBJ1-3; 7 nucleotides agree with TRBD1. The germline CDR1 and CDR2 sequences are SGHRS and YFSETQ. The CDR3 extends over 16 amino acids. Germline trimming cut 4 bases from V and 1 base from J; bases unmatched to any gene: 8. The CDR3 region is CASSPTYRGSGNTIYF. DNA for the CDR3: TGCGCCAGCAGCCCCACTTACAGGGGTTCTGGAAACACCATATATTTT.

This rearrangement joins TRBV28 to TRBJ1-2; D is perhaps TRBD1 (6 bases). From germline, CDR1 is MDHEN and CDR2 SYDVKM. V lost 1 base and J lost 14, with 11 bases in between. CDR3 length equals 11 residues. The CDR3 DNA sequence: TGTGCCAGCAGTTTATCGGGTCAGGGGACCTTC. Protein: CASSLSGQGTF.

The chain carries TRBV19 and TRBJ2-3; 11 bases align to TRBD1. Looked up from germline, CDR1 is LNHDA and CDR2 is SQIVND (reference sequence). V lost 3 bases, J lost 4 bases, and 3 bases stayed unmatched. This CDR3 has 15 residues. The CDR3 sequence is CASSIPGQGADTQYF. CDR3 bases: TGTGCCAGTAGTATTCCGGGACAGGGGGCAGATACGCAGTATTTT.

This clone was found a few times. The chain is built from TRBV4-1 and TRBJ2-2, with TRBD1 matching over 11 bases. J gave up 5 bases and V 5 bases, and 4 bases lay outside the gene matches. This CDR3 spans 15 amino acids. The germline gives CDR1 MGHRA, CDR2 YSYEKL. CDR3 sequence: CASSSGTGGTGELFF. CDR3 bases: TGCGCCAGCAGCAGTGGGACAGGGGGAACCGGGGAGCTGTTTTTT.

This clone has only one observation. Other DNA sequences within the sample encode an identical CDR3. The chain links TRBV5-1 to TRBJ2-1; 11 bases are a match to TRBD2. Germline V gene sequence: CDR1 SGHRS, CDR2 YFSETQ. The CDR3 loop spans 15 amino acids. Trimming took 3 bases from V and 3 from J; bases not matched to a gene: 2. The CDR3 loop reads CASSSGLADYNEQFF. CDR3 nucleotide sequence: TGCGCCAGCAGCTCGGGACTAGCGGACTACAATGAGCAGTTCTTC.

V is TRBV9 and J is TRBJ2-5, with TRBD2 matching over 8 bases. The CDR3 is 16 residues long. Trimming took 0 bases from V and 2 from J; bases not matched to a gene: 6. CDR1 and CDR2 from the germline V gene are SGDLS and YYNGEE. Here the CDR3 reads CASSVGPGGLQETQYF. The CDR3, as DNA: TGTGCCAGCAGCGTAGGACCGGGAGGGCTTCAAGAGACCCAGTACTTC.

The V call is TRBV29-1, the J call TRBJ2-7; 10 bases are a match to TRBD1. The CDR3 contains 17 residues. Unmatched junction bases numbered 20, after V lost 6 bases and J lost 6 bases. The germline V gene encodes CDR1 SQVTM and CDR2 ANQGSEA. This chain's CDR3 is CSVAGVGQGTLAREQYF. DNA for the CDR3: TGCAGCGTAGCCGGTGTGGGACAGGGGACCTTAGCACGCGAGCAGTACTTC.

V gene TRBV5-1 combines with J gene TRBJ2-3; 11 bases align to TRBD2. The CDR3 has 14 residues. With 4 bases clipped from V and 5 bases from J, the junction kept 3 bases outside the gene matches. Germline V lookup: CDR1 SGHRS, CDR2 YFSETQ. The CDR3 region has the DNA TGCGCCAGCAGCCTAGGACTAGCGGGAGATACGCAGTATTTT. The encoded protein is CASSLGLAGDTQYF. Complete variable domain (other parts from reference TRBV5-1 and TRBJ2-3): KAGVTQTPRYLIKTRGQQVTLSCSPISGHRSVSWYQQTPGQGLQFLFEYFSETQRNKGNFPGRFSGRQFSNSRSEMNVSTLELGDSALYLCASSLGLAGDTQYFGPGTRLTVL.

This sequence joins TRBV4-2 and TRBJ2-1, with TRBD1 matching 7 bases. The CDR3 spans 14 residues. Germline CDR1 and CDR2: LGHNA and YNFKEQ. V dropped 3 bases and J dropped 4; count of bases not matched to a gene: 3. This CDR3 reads CASSQRGQYNEQFF. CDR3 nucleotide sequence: TGTGCCAGCAGCCAGAGGGGACAGTACAATGAGCAGTTCTTC.

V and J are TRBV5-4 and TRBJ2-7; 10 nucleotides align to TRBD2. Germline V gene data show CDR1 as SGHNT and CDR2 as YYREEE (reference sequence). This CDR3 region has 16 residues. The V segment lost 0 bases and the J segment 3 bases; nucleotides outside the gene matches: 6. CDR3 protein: CASSLGLTSGIYEQYF. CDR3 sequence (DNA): TGTGCCAGCAGCTTGGGGTTAACTAGCGGGATCTACGAGCAGTACTTC.

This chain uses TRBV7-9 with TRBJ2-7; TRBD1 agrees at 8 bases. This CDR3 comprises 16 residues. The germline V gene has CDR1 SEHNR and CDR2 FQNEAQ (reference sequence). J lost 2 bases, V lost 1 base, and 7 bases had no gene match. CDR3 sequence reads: CASSLDRDRFTYEQYF. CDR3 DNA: TGTGCCAGCAGCTTAGATCGGGACAGGTTCACCTACGAGCAGTACTTC. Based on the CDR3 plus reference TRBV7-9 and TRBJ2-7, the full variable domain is DTGVSQNPRHKITKRGQNVTFRCDPISEHNRLYWYRQTLGQGPEFLTYFQNEAQLEKSRLLSDRFSAERPKGSFSTLEIQRTEQGDSAMYLCASSLDRDRFTYEQYFGPGTRLTVT.

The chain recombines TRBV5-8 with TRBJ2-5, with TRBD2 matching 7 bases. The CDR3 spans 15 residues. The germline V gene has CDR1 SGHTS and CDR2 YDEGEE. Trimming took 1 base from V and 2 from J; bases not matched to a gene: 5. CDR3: CASSLSGTNQETQYF. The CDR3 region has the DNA TGTGCCAGCAGCTTGTCAGGGACTAATCAAGAGACCCAGTACTTC.

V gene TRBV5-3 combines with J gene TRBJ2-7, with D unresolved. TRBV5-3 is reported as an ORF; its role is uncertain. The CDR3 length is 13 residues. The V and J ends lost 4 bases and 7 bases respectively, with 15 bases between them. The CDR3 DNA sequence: TGTGCCAGAAGCAAGATCGGGCCCCGGGAGCAGTACTTC. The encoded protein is CARSKIGPREQYF.